This T cell receptor (beta chain) was retrieved from a study of blood T cell repertoires in COVID-19. Study-level information: Researchers got acute and convalescent COVID-19 samples from the United States, Italy and Spain. The cDNA or gDNA used as material had been derived from T cells, B-cell-depleted T cells, or PBMCs.

With 2 bases removed from V and 5 bases from J, the gap between germline ends came to 7 bases. In germline, CDR1 is SGHRS, CDR2 YFSETQ. This CDR3 contains 12 residues. Under the authors' procedure: Counts of nucleated cells, estimated from reference gene primer amplification, were obtained. The protocol was immunoSEQ multiplex PCR, while the TCRdb copy is restricted to in-frame clones and leaves out a portion. From that table come the V and J calls and clone size; the DNA was used to work out D and trimming. The sample lists about 250,000 clones, 65% to 85% occurring once. The sequence derives from a man aged 50-59 years with active or convalescent COVID-19. The sequencing sample was made of peripheral blood. The rearrangement uses TRBV5-1 and TRBJ2-5; no clear D gene. CDR3 sequence: CASSFEKETQYF. CDR3 in DNA: TGCGCCAGCAGCTTCGAGAAGGAGACCCAGTACTTC.